This T cell receptor beta chain was recovered during a study of CD8+ T cells in alopecia areata. The study, taken as a whole, reports: Between patients, shared TCR sequences were less clear than in mice. This was possibly due in part to HLA diversity in the patient population. Normal scalp had lower clonality than lesional scalp, with alopecia totalis/universalis lesions showing this most strongly. Normal skin's resident alphabeta T cells are sequenced alongside lesional scalp T cells.

Investigators sorted PBMCs to obtain both CD4+ and CD8+ T cells. Reverse transcribed after extraction, RNA yielded cDNA as the sequencing template. The assay was immunoSEQ multiplex PCR, and TCRdb's table has in-frame clones only and misses some. The data show about 110,000 clones, with approximately 63% seen just once and 20% to 25% held by the top ten. Worth noting for this clone: Its cognate antigen is unknown.

The sequence came from a human donor in good health. Sequencing was carried out using CD8+ T cells sorted from blood.

The CDR3 is CASWGLYTYGYTF. The CDR3 nucleotides read TGTGCCAGCTGGGGTTTGTACACCTATGGCTACACCTTC. V is TRBV7-2 and J is TRBJ1-2; no reliable D call. Germline V gene data show CDR1 as SGHTA and CDR2 as FQGNSA. Trimming cost V 8 bases and J 4 bases, with 14 bases left between them. The CDR3 runs 13 residues.